The 9 T cell receptor beta chains reported below all come from one sample, sequenced in a study of T-cell reconstitution after alpha-beta-depleted transplantation in children. Preparation of the TCRbeta library used unique molecular identifiers. TCRdb reprocessed the PCR reads with MiXCR, giving one entry per CDR3 protein. In the table there are some 260,000 distinct CDR3 sequences, 24% of which are singletons. This specimen was PBMCs, mostly from graft donor cells, taken 360 days after TCRalphabeta/CD19-depleted stem cell transplant. The origin of the receptors is a female patient aged 2-9 years who had a stem cell transplant for congenital amegakaryocytic thrombocytopenia, so the T cells may come from the graft donor.

This chain links TRBV3-1 with TRBJ1-2; D is unresolved. V lost 2 bases and J lost 6, with 10 bases in between. CDR3 length equals 13 residues. Germline V CDR1 and CDR2: LGHDT, YNNKEL (reference sequence). Written as DNA, the CDR3 is TGTGCCAGCAGCCAAAGAGATGGGCATGGCTACACCTTC. Protein product: CASSQRDGHGYTF.

In this sample, this clonotype turned up a few times. The chain is built from TRBV27 and TRBJ2-3; D is unclear. The CDR3 loop spans 13 amino acids. Trimming cost V 2 bases and J 2 bases, with 5 bases left between them. Germline V gene data show CDR1 as MNHEY and CDR2 as SMNVEV (reference sequence). The CDR3 nucleotides are TGTGCCAGCAGTTTACGGCTCACAGATACGCAGTATTTT. Protein sequence: CASSLRLTDTQYF.

The gene calls are TRBV20-1 and TRBJ2-7; TRBD1 aligns across 8 bases. The germline V gene has CDR1 DFQATT and CDR2 SNEGSKA (reference sequence). The CDR3 has 12 residues. V dropped 6 bases and J dropped 6; count of bases not matched to a gene: 7. CDR3 nucleotide sequence: TGCAGTGCCGACCAGGGGGCTGGCGAGCAGTACTTC. Translation: CSADQGAGEQYF.

This clonotype was counted at least ten times. CDR3 region: CASSLNRVQYNEQFF. The CDR3 region has the DNA TGTGCCAGCAGCTTAAACCGGGTTCAATACAATGAGCAGTTCTTC. This rearrangement joins TRBV11-2 to TRBJ2-1, with D unresolved. The CDR3 totals 15 residues. V lost 2 bases and J lost 4, with 12 bases in between. CDR1 and CDR2 from the germline V gene are SGHAT and FQNNGV.

This clonotype was found a few times. The V and J genes are TRBV19 and TRBJ2-1, with 10 bases fitting TRBD2. Germline V CDR1 and CDR2: LNHDA, SQIVND (reference sequence). The CDR3 spans 18 residues. J lost 4 bases, V lost 8 bases, and 17 bases had no gene match. As DNA, the CDR3 is TGTGCCAGTGGACCGCTAGCGGGAGCCCTTTTAAGATACAATGAGCAGTTCTTC. Translated, it gives CASGPLAGALLRYNEQFF.

The V and J genes are TRBV18 and TRBJ2-1, with 9 bases matching TRBD2. Germline-derived CDR1 and CDR2 are KGHSH and LQKENI. Trimming cost V 3 bases and J 3 bases; bases outside gene matches: 6. This CDR3 is built from 16 residues. The CDR3 sequence is CASSPLAGVNYNEQFF. The CDR3 DNA follows: TGTGCCAGCTCACCGTTAGCGGGAGTAAACTACAATGAGCAGTTCTTC. The full variable domain, completed using reference TRBV18 and TRBJ2-1, is NAGVMQNPRHLVRRRGQEARLRCSPMKGHSHVYWYRQLPEEGLKFMVYLQKENIIDESGMPKERFSAEFPKEGPSILRIQQVVRGDSAAYFCASSPLAGVNYNEQFFGPGTRLTVL.

This clonotype was counted at least ten times. The chain's CDR3 is CSVARAPHRADTQYF. In DNA, the CDR3 is TGCAGCGTTGCAAGGGCACCTCACCGAGCAGATACGCAGTATTTT. The rearrangement uses TRBV29-1 and TRBJ2-3, with D unclear. Germline V gene lookup returns CDR1 SQVTM and CDR2 ANQGSEA. The CDR3 totals 15 residues. The V gene lost 4 bases and the J gene lost 4 bases, with 18 bases spanning the gap.

This chain uses TRBV9 with TRBJ2-5, with 7 positions matching TRBD1. CDR3 length: 14 residues. After removal of 0 bases from V and 5 bases from J, the junction contained 4 bases not matched to a gene. From germline, CDR1 is SGDLS and CDR2 YYNGEE. CDR3 in DNA: TGTGCCAGCAGCGTAGCTGTCAGGGGGGAGACCCAGTACTTC. It encodes CASSVAVRGETQYF.

V is TRBV4-2 and J is TRBJ2-5; D not certain. V lost 0 bases, J lost 6 bases, and 14 bases lay in between. Germline assignment: CDR1 LGHNA and CDR2 YNFKEQ. The CDR3 is made up of 15 amino acids. The CDR3 DNA is TGTGCCAGCAGCCAAGATCGCGTCCCCCCCAAGACCCAGTACTTC. Protein sequence: CASSQDRVPPKTQYF.